The 22 T cell receptor beta chains below come from one sample, sequenced in a study of beta chain features in type 1 diabetes. The study reverse transcribed the entire isolated RNA, so it sequenced expressed TCRB transcripts. Assay: immunoSEQ multiplex PCR; the TCRdb copy retains only in-frame clones and omits some. Among hundreds of thousands of clones listed, more than 9.5% were seen once. The sequenced sample was naive CD4+ T cells from blood. Receptor source: a young woman in good health.

J is TRBJ1-1 and V is TRBV7-9, with a possible D match to TRBD1 (5 bases). Trimming removed 3 bases at V and 0 bases at J, with 11 bases between. Looked up from germline, CDR1 is SEHNR and CDR2 is FQNEAQ (reference sequence). The CDR3 has 15 residues. This CDR3 reads CASSFGARMNTEAFF. In DNA, the CDR3 is TGTGCCAGCAGCTTCGGGGCCCGAATGAACACTGAAGCTTTCTTT. The whole variable domain, filled in from reference TRBV7-9 and TRBJ1-1, reads DTGVSQNPRHKITKRGQNVTFRCDPISEHNRLYWYRQTLGQGPEFLTYFQNEAQLEKSRLLSDRFSAERPKGSFSTLEIQRTEQGDSAMYLCASSFGARMNTEAFFGQGTRLTVV.

The chain combines TRBV27 with TRBJ2-5, with D perhaps matching TRBD2 (5 bases). This CDR3 is 14 amino acids long. Per germline, CDR1 MNHEY and CDR2 SMNVEV (reference sequence). V lost 5 bases and J lost 5, with 15 bases in between. The CDR3 coding sequence is TGTGCCAGCAGTCCTACTAGGGCCGCGGAGACCCAGTACTTC. Protein product: CASSPTRAAETQYF.

This clone was recorded a few times. The chain carries TRBV6-6 and TRBJ2-1; D perhaps matches TRBD2 (5 bases). V was cut by 6 bases and J by 2 bases, with 11 bases left in between. Per the germline V gene, CDR1 is MNHNY and CDR2 is SVGAGI (reference sequence). The CDR3 is 14 residues long. In nucleotides, the CDR3 is TGTGCCAGCAGGAGGGAAAATCCCTACAATGAGCAGTTCTTC. It is translated as CASRRENPYNEQFF.

Only a few counts were recorded for this clone. In the same sample, other DNA sequences code for this CDR3. The chain employs TRBV5-1 and TRBJ2-1; no clear D. Trimming removed 0 bases from V and 3 bases from J, with 4 bases in between. Germline V gene sequence: CDR1 SGHRS, CDR2 YFSETQ. This CDR3 spans 13 amino acids. The CDR3 DNA sequence: TGCGCCAGCAGCTTGGCCCGCTACAATGAGCAGTTCTTC. Its protein product is CASSLARYNEQFF.

The chain employs TRBV11-2 and TRBJ2-1; TRBD2 agrees at 13 bases. V lost 1 base to trimming and J lost 4 bases; unmatched junction nucleotides: 4. CDR1 is SGHAT and CDR2 is FQNNGV in the germline V gene. The CDR3 covers 17 residues. CDR3 DNA sequence: TGTGCCAGCAGCTTAGTGCGGACTAGCGGGAGTTACAATGAGCAGTTCTTC. Translated: CASSLVRTSGSYNEQFF.

This CDR3 reads CASSLQGANTEAFF. In DNA, the CDR3 is TGTGCCAGCAGCTTACAGGGGGCAAACACTGAAGCTTTCTTT. The chain is built from TRBV7-6 and TRBJ1-1; 8 nucleotides agree with TRBD1. This CDR3 region has 14 residues. Germline V gene data show CDR1 as SGHVS and CDR2 as FNYEAQ. V trimming: 2 bases; J trimming: 2 bases; junction bases outside the gene matches: 1.

In its sample, this clone was seen a few times. The chain couples TRBV7-2 to TRBJ2-5, with 10 bases aligning to TRBD2. Germline V gives CDR1 SGHTA, CDR2 FQGNSA. CDR3 length equals 16 residues. V trimming: 5 bases; J trimming: 5 bases; junction bases outside the gene matches: 11. The CDR3 here is CASSPYVLAGDETQYF. The CDR3 DNA sequence: TGTGCCAGCAGCCCCTACGTTCTAGCGGGGGATGAGACCCAGTACTTC.

This clone was recorded a few times. V usage is TRBV29-1 and J usage is TRBJ2-4; perhaps TRBD2 as D (6 bases). Trimming took 5 bases from V and 0 from J, leaving 11 bases between them. Germline loops: CDR1 SQVTM, CDR2 ANQGSEA. The CDR3 covers 14 residues. This CDR3 reads CSVQGLIAKNIQYF. CDR3 nucleotide sequence: TGCAGCGTTCAGGGACTTATAGCCAAAAACATTCAGTACTTC. The full variable domain, with the rest looked up from reference TRBV29-1 and TRBJ2-4, is SAVISQKPSRDICQRGTSLTIQCQVDSQVTMMFWYRQQPGQSLTLIATANQGSEATYESGFVIDKFPISRPNLTFSTLTVSNMSPEDSSIYLCSVQGLIAKNIQYFGAGTRLSVL.

The chain joins TRBV6-5 to TRBJ2-1; possibly TRBD2 for D (5 bases). Trimming removed 6 bases at V and 5 bases at J, with 17 bases between. CDR1 MNHEY and CDR2 SVGAGI come from the germline V gene. The CDR3 is 15 residues long. The CDR3 coding sequence is TGTGCCAGCAGACCGCGAGCGGTACCGAACAATGAGCAGTTCTTC. Its translation is CASRPRAVPNNEQFF.

This clone was detected a few times. The gene calls are TRBV10-2 and TRBJ2-5; no clear D. Looked up from germline, CDR1 is WSHSY and CDR2 is SAAADI. This CDR3 is built from 13 residues. With 10 bases removed from V and 0 bases from J, the gap between germline ends came to 12 bases. In DNA form, the CDR3 reads TGCGCCACCCGGTACTACGACCAAGAGACCCAGTACTTC. As protein: CATRYYDQETQYF.

This clone was seen a few times. The chain is built from TRBV21-1 and TRBJ2-3; the D call of TRBD2 is as the table states it, not checked on the DNA. TRBV21-1 is a listed pseudogene. There are 14 residues in the CDR3. CDR3 sequence (DNA): TGTGCCAGCAGCCCCCGGGAAACTAGGGATACGCAGTATTTT. Residues: CASSPRETRDTQYF.

The V call is TRBV19, the J call TRBJ2-6; the D gene is possibly TRBD2 (6 bases). CDR1 and CDR2 (germline): LNHDA, SQIVND (reference sequence). Trimming took 3 bases from V and 1 from J, leaving 10 bases between them. This CDR3 contains 16 residues. CDR3 in amino acids: CASSMIGGSGANVLTF. CDR3 bases: TGTGCCAGTAGTATGATAGGAGGGTCTGGGGCCAACGTCCTGACTTTC.

This clone has more than one count but fewer than ten. The CDR3 DNA reads TGCGCCAGCAGCCACAGTCCCGGGACAAAGGGACGGAACACTGAAGCTTTCTTT. Protein sequence: CASSHSPGTKGRNTEAFF. The chain is built from TRBV4-1 and TRBJ1-1; a weak D match, TRBD1 (6 bases). V dropped 3 bases and J dropped 1 base, with 21 bases sitting between them. Germline CDR1 and CDR2: MGHRA and YSYEKL. The CDR3 contains 18 residues.

The chain combines TRBV7-3 with TRBJ2-7; 12 bases are shared with TRBD2. CDR3 length equals 16 residues. Trimming at V came to 5 bases and at J to 6 bases, leaving 11 bases not matched to a gene. Germline CDR1 SGHTA, CDR2 FQGTGA. The CDR3: CASSPTGPSGRGEQYF. CDR3 DNA: TGTGCCAGCAGCCCAACAGGGCCTAGCGGGAGGGGCGAGCAGTACTTC. Together with reference TRBV7-3 and TRBJ2-7, the CDR3 gives the full variable domain: GAGVSQTPSNKVTEKGKYVELRCDPISGHTALYWYRQSLGQGPEFLIYFQGTGAADDSGLPNDRFFAVRPEGSVSTLKIQRTERGDSAVYLCASSPTGPSGRGEQYFGPGTRLTVT.

This clone was observed a handful of times. The gene calls are TRBV7-3 and TRBJ2-1; D perhaps matches TRBD1 (5 bases). Trimming removed 5 bases at V and 6 bases at J, with 11 bases between. This CDR3 is built from 13 residues. The germline V gene has CDR1 SGHTA and CDR2 FQGTGA. The CDR3 bases are TGTGCCAGCAGCCCTACAGGTGTCAATGAGCAGTTCTTC. It yields the protein CASSPTGVNEQFF.

V and J are TRBV2 and TRBJ2-4; no clear D gene. V was cut by 4 bases and J by 5 bases, with 6 bases left in between. Germline lookup yields CDR1 SNHLY and CDR2 FYNNEI. The CDR3 is 12 amino acids. This chain's CDR3 is CASSVSQNIQYF. The CDR3 nucleotides are TGTGCCAGCAGTGTTAGCCAAAACATTCAGTACTTC.

This rearrangement joins TRBV7-2 to TRBJ2-1; the match to TRBD2 covers 13 bases. The germline gives CDR1 SGHTA, CDR2 FQGNSA. This CDR3 spans 15 amino acids. V trimming: 7 bases; J trimming: 9 bases; junction bases outside the gene matches: 9. CDR3 loop: CASTPRLAGGLEQFF. The CDR3 DNA sequence: TGTGCCAGCACCCCGAGACTAGCGGGAGGTCTTGAGCAGTTCTTC. The full variable domain, rest sourced from reference TRBV7-2 and TRBJ2-1, is GAGVSQSPSNKVTEKGKDVELRCDPISGHTALYWYRQSLGQGLEFLIYFQGNSAPDKSGLPSDRFSAERTGGSVSTLTIQRTQQEDSAVYLCASTPRLAGGLEQFFGPGTRLTVL.

The V gene is TRBV11-2, the J gene TRBJ2-1, with D perhaps matching TRBD2 (6 bases). CDR1 is SGHAT and CDR2 is FQNNGV in the germline V gene. V was clipped by 4 bases and J by 6 bases, with 13 bases between them. This CDR3 has 14 residues. CDR3 residues: CASSSSLGGNEQFF. CDR3 nucleotides: TGTGCCAGCAGCTCCTCCTTGGGGGGCAATGAGCAGTTCTTC.

This clone showed up just once. This rearrangement joins TRBV4-2 to TRBJ2-5; TRBD2 agrees at 8 bases. V shed 4 bases and J 5 bases; nucleotides not matched to a gene: 6. This CDR3 contains 14 residues. The germline CDR1 and CDR2 sequences are LGHNA and YNFKEQ. The CDR3: CASSRTGGQETQYF. CDR3 nucleotides: TGTGCCAGCAGCCGAACGGGGGGGCAGGAGACCCAGTACTTC.

This clone was observed a few times. This chain connects TRBV21-1 to TRBJ2-7; TRBD1 reflects the table's D call only, with no check against the DNA. TRBV21-1 is a pseudogene locus. The CDR3 has 14 amino acids. The CDR3 nucleotides read TGTGCCAGCAGCAAAGAGCACAGCCTTTACGAGCAGTACGTC. Translated: CASSKEHSLYEQYV.

CDR3 nucleotides: TGTGCCAGCAGCTCGACGCCGGGACAGGGGGTGGATACGCAGTATTTT. Its translation: CASSSTPGQGVDTQYF. The rearrangement joins TRBV7-9 to TRBJ2-3; TRBD1 matches 11 bases. Germline V gene data show CDR1 as SEHNR and CDR2 as FQNEAQ (reference sequence). This CDR3 comprises 16 residues. V lost 4 bases, J lost 6 bases, and 9 bases stayed unmatched.

In its sample, this clone was seen once. The V gene is TRBV15, the J gene TRBJ2-1; TRBD2 aligns across 7 bases. Germline V gives CDR1 LNHNV, CDR2 YYDKDF (reference sequence). This CDR3 is 16 amino acids long. Trimming at V came to 1 base and at J to 2 bases, leaving 5 bases not matched to a gene. This CDR3 is CATSRVVSGTYNEQFF. As DNA, the CDR3 is TGTGCCACCAGCAGAGTAGTCAGCGGGACCTACAATGAGCAGTTCTTC.